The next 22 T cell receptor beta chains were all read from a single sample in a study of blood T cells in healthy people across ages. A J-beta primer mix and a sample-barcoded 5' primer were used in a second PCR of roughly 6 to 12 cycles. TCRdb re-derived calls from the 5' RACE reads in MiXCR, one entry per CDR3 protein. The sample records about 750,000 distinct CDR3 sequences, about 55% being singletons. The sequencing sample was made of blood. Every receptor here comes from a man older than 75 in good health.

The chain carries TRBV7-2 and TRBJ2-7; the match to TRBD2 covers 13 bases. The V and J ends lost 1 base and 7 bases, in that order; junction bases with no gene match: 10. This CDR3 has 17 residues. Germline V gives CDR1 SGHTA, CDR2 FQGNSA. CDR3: CASSLVGLAGAHNEQYF. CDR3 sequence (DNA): TGTGCCAGCAGCTTAGTCGGACTAGCGGGAGCCCACAATGAGCAGTACTTC.

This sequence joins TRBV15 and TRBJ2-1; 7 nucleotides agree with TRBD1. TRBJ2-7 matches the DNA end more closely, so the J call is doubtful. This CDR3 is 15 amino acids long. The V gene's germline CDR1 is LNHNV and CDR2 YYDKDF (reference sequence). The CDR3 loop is CATSREQGTYNEQYF. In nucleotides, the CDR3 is TGTGCCACCAGCAGGGAACAGGGGACCTACAATGAGCAGTACTTC.

The CDR3: CASRATGRIYGYTF. The CDR3 DNA reads as TGTGCCAGCAGGGCGACAGGGCGGATCTATGGCTACACCTTC. This chain uses TRBV28 with TRBJ1-2, with TRBD1 matching 7 bases. The CDR3 spans 14 residues. Germline V gives CDR1 MDHEN, CDR2 SYDVKM. V was pared by 6 bases and J by 4 bases, with 8 bases of the junction left unmatched.

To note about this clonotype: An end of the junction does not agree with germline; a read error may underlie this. The CDR3 protein is CASRWTTTDTRYF. The CDR3 DNA reads as TGTGCCAGCAGGTGGACGACCACAGATACGCGGTATTTT. J is TRBJ2-3 and V is TRBV12-3 or TRBV12-4; D ambiguous. The CDR3 sequence is 13 residues long.

CDR3 loop: CASSAGIYNEQFF. The CDR3 DNA is TGTGCCAGCAGTGCAGGCATCTACAATGAGCAGTTCTTC. The chain combines TRBV6-5 with TRBJ2-1; D gene uncertain. V lost 5 bases to trimming and J lost 3 bases, with 8 bases between them. Germline CDR1 is MNHEY and CDR2 is SVGAGI. The length of the CDR3 is 13 residues.

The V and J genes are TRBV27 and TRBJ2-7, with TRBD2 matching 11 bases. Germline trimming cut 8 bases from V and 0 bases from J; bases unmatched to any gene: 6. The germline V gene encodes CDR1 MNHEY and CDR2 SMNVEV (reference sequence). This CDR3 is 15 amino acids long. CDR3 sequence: CASRITSGSSYEQYF. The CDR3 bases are TGTGCCAGCCGAATTACTAGCGGGAGCTCCTACGAGCAGTACTTC.

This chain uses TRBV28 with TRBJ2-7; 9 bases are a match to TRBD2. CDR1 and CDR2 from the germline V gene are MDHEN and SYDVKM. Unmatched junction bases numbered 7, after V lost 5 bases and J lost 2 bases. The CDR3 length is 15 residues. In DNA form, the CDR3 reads TGTGCCAGCAGTCCAGCGGGAGGACCTACCTACGAGCAGTACTTC. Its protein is CASSPAGGPTYEQYF. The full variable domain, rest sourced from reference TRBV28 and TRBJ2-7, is DVKVTQSSRYLVKRTGEKVFLECVQDMDHENMFWYRQDPGLGLRLIYFSYDVKMKEKGDIPEGYSVSREKKERFSLILESASTNQTSMYLCASSPAGGPTYEQYFGPGTRLTVT.

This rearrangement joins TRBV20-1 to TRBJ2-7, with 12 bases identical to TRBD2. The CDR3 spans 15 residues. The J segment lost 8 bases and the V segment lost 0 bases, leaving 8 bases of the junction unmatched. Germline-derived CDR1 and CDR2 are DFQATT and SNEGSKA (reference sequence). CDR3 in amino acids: CSARDRLAGGTQQYF. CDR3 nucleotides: TGCAGTGCTAGAGATAGGCTAGCGGGAGGGACCCAGCAGTACTTC.

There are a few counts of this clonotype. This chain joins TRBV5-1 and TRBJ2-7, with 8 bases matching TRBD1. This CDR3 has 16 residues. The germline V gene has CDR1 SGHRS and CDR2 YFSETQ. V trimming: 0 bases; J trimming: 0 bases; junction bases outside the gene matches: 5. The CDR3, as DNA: TGCGCCAGCAGCTTGGACGGACAGGGAACCTCCTACGAGCAGTACTTC. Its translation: CASSLDGQGTSYEQYF.

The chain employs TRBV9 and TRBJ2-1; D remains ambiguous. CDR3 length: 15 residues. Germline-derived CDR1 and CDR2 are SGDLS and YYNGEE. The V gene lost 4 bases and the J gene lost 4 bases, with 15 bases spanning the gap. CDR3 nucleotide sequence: TGTGCCAGCAGCTCTCAGCCCCCAGAATACAATGAGCAGTTCTTC. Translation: CASSSQPPEYNEQFF.

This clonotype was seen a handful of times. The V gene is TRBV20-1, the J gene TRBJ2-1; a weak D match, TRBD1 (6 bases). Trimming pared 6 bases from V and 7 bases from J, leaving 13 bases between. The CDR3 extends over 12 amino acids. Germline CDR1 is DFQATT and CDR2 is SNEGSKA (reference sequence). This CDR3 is CSAPPQGNEQFF. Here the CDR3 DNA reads TGCAGTGCCCCGCCGCAGGGGAATGAGCAGTTCTTC.

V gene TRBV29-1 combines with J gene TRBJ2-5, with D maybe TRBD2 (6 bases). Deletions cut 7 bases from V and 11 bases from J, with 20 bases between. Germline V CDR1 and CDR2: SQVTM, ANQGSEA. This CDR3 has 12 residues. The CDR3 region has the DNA TGCAGCGCTGGGGGGTGGGTAGGGGAGCAGTACTTC. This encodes CSAGGWVGEQYF.

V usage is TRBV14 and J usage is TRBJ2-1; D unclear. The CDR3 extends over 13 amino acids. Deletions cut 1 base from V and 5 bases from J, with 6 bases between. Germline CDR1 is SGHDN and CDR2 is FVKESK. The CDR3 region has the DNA TGTGCCAGCAGCCAAGTTTTAGACAATGAGCAGTTCTTC. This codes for CASSQVLDNEQFF.

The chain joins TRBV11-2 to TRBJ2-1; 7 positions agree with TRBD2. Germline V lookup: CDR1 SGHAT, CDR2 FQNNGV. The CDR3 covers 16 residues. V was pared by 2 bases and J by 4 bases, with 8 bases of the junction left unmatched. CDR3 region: CASSLIRDYQYNEQFF. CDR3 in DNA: TGTGCCAGCAGCTTAATCAGGGACTACCAGTACAATGAGCAGTTCTTC.

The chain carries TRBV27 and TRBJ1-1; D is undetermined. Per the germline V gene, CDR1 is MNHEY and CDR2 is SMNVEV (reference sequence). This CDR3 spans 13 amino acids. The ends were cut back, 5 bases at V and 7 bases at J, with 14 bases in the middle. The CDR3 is CASSPGSVVEAFF. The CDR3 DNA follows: TGTGCCAGCAGTCCGGGGTCTGTTGTTGAAGCTTTCTTT.

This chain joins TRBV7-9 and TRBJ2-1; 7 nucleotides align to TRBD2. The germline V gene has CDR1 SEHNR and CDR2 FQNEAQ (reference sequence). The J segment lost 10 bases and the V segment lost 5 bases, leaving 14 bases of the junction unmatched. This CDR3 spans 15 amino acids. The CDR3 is CASSVLREAQKEQFF. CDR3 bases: TGTGCCAGCAGCGTACTCCGGGAGGCCCAGAAGGAGCAGTTCTTC.

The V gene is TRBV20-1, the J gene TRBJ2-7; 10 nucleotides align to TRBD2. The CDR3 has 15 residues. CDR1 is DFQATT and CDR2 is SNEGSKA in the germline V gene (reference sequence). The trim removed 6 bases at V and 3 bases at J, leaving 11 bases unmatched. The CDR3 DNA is TGCAGTGCAACTTCCCGGACTAGCGGCGGCTACGAGCAGTACTTC. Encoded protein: CSATSRTSGGYEQYF.

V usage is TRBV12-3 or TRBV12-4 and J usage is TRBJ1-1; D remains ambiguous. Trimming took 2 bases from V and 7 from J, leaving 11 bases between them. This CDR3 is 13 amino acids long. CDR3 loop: CASSLMGGREAFF. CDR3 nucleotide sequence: TGTGCCAGCAGTTTAATGGGCGGACGTGAAGCTTTCTTT.

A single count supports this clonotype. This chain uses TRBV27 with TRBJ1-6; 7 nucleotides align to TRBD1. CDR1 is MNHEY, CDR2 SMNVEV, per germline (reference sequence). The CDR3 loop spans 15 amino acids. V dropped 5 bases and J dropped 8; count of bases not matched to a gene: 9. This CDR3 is CASSLTGVADSPLHF. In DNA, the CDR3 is TGTGCCAGCAGTCTCACAGGGGTAGCGGATTCACCCCTCCACTTT.

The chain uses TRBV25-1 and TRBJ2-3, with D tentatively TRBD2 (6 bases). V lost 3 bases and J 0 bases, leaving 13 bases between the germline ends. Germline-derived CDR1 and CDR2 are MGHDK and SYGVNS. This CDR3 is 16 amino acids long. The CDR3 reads CASSDPGDASTDTQYF. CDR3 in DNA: TGTGCCAGCAGTGATCCGGGGGATGCTAGCACAGATACGCAGTATTTT.

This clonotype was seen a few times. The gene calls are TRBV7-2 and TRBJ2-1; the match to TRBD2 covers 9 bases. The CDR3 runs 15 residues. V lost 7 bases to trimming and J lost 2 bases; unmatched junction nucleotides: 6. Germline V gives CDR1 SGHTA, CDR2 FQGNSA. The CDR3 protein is CASTNSGGAYNEQFF. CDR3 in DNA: TGTGCCAGCACCAATAGCGGGGGAGCCTACAATGAGCAGTTCTTC.

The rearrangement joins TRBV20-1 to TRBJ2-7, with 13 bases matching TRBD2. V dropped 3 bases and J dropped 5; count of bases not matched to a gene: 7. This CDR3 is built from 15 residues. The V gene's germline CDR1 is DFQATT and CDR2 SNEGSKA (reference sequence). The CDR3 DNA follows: TGCAGTGCTAGGGGAACTAGCGGGAGGGCCCACGAGCAGTACTTC. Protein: CSARGTSGRAHEQYF.